A selection of T cell receptor beta chains follows, all from one sample in a study of blood T cell repertoires in COVID-19. The data were produced by immunoSEQ multiplex PCR, yet TCRdb's version contains in-frame clones alone and is incomplete. The data hold under 300,000 clones, with around 84% observed a single time. Sequencing used peripheral blood. The receptors were gathered from a woman between 18 and 29 years old with acute or convalescent COVID-19. The CDR3 runs from the conserved cysteine through the conserved F or W. D genes are given only for firm matches. Clone size appears in some rows only: once, few, many, or a class for an expanded clone.

v_gene: TRBV6-5
abundance: .
j_gene: TRBJ1-1
d_gene: .
CDR3nt: TGTGCCAGCAGTCGACAGGCGAACACTGAAGCTTTCTTT
CDR3aa: CASSRQANTEAFF

v_gene: TRBV6-2/TRBV6-3
abundance: .
j_gene: TRBJ2-7
d_gene: .
CDR3nt: TGTGCCAGCAGCCGGGGGACAGTCGTAACCTACGAGCAGTACTTC
CDR3aa: CASSRGTVVTYEQYF

v_gene: TRBV18
abundance: .
j_gene: TRBJ1-2
d_gene: .
CDR3nt: TGTGCCAGCTCACCGGGGCAGGGAGGCTATGGCTACACCTTC
CDR3aa: CASSPGQGGYGYTF

v_gene: TRBV5-1
abundance: .
j_gene: TRBJ2-7
d_gene: TRBD1
CDR3nt: TGCGCCAGCAGCTTGACAGGGGGCTTGTCGAACTACGAGCAGTACTTC
CDR3aa: CASSLTGGLSNYEQYF

v_gene: TRBV29-1
abundance: .
j_gene: TRBJ2-3
d_gene: TRBD2
CDR3nt: TGCAGCGTCGAGCGTCTAGCGGGAGAGGTTACGCAGTATTTT
CDR3aa: CSVERLAGEVTQYF

v_gene: TRBV28
abundance: .
j_gene: TRBJ2-1
d_gene: TRBD1
CDR3nt: TGTGCCAGCAGCCTTACTACCACCGGGACAGGGGTCGATGAGCAGTTCTTC
CDR3aa: CASSLTTTGTGVDEQFF

v_gene: TRBV6-5
abundance: .
j_gene: TRBJ2-5
d_gene: .
CDR3nt: TGTGCCAGCAGCCTCTCAGGGGCCCAAGAGACCCAGTACTTC
CDR3aa: CASSLSGAQETQYF

v_gene: TRBV6-5
abundance: .
j_gene: TRBJ2-3
d_gene: .
CDR3nt: TGTGCCAGCAGTTACGTCAGGGGTGGTACAGATACGCAGTATTTT
CDR3aa: CASSYVRGGTDTQYF

v_gene: TRBV29-1
abundance: once
j_gene: TRBJ1-1
d_gene: .
CDR3nt: TGCAGCGTTAAGGCAGGGGCGGAGACTGAAGCTTTCTTT
CDR3aa: CSVKAGAETEAFF

v_gene: TRBV3-1/TRBV3-2
abundance: .
j_gene: TRBJ2-3
d_gene: TRBD2
CDR3nt: TGTGCCAGCAAAAAGGGGGGACGGGAGGGCCCAACAGATACGCAGTATTTT
CDR3aa: CASKKGGREGPTDTQYF

v_gene: TRBV21-1
abundance: once
j_gene: TRBJ1-4
d_gene: .
CDR3nt: TGTGCCAGCAGTATCCGGACAGGGGGCTGTGCAACTAATGAAAAACTGTTTTTT
CDR3aa: CASSIRTGGCATNEKLFF

v_gene: TRBV4-1
abundance: few
j_gene: TRBJ1-3
d_gene: .
CDR3nt: TGCGCCAGCAGCCCAGGAGAGGACAGTAATGGAAACACCATATATTTT
CDR3aa: CASSPGEDSNGNTIYF

v_gene: TRBV12-2
abundance: .
j_gene: TRBJ2-1
d_gene: .
CDR3nt: TGTGCAAGTCGCTCCGCTAGCGGGATTTACAATGAGCAGTTCTTC
CDR3aa: CASRSASGIYNEQFF

v_gene: TRBV5-4
abundance: .
j_gene: TRBJ2-2
d_gene: TRBD2
CDR3nt: TGTGCCAGCAGCCTCGGCGGGCTAGCGGGTTGGGGCGGGGAGCTGTTTTTT
CDR3aa: CASSLGGLAGWGGELFF

v_gene: TRBV2
abundance: .
j_gene: TRBJ1-2
d_gene: .
CDR3nt: TGTGCCAGCAGTGAAGCTCTCAGGACACCTAACTATGGCTACACCTTC
CDR3aa: CASSEALRTPNYGYTF

v_gene: TRBV6-6
abundance: .
j_gene: TRBJ1-1
d_gene: .
CDR3nt: TGTGCCAGCAGTTACCTACAGGGACCAGCTGAAGCTTTCTTT
CDR3aa: CASSYLQGPAEAFF

v_gene: TRBV5-1
abundance: .
j_gene: TRBJ2-7
d_gene: .
CDR3nt: TGCGCCAGCAGTCCCGGACACGGCTCCTACGAGCAGTACTTC
CDR3aa: CASSPGHGSYEQYF

v_gene: TRBV3-1/TRBV3-2
abundance: .
j_gene: TRBJ2-1
d_gene: TRBD2
CDR3nt: TGTGCCAGCAGCCAAGGTTCCCCGGGACTAGCGGGAGCGGGCAATGAGCAGTTCTTC
CDR3aa: CASSQGSPGLAGAGNEQFF

v_gene: TRBV7-2
abundance: .
j_gene: TRBJ2-5
d_gene: TRBD2
CDR3nt: TGTGCCAGCAGCCCAAATAGCGGGGGGAAAGAGACCCAGTACTTC
CDR3aa: CASSPNSGGKETQYF

v_gene: TRBV6-5
abundance: .
j_gene: TRBJ1-2
d_gene: .
CDR3nt: TGTGCCAGCAGATCGGGAAGCTATGGCTACACCTTC
CDR3aa: CASRSGSYGYTF

v_gene: TRBV19
abundance: .
j_gene: TRBJ2-1
d_gene: TRBD2
CDR3nt: TGTGCCAGTAGTATCGTTAGCGGGAGATGGGGCAATGAGCAGTTCTTC
CDR3aa: CASSIVSGRWGNEQFF

v_gene: TRBV7-3
abundance: .
j_gene: TRBJ1-1
d_gene: TRBD1
CDR3nt: TGTGCCAGCAGCAGACAGGGCTCCGGGACTGAAGCTTTCTTT
CDR3aa: CASSRQGSGTEAFF

v_gene: TRBV28
abundance: few
j_gene: TRBJ2-1
d_gene: TRBD2
CDR3nt: TGTGCCAGCAGTTCCGGGACTAGCGGGCCCTACAATGAGCAGTTCTTC
CDR3aa: CASSSGTSGPYNEQFF

v_gene: TRBV6-5
abundance: .
j_gene: TRBJ2-7
d_gene: TRBD1
CDR3nt: TGTGCCAGCAGTTACTCGGTTGGGACAGGGGCCTACGAGCAGTACTTC
CDR3aa: CASSYSVGTGAYEQYF

v_gene: TRBV28
abundance: once
j_gene: TRBJ1-3
d_gene: .
CDR3nt: TGTGCCAGCAGTTTCGGGATTGGAAACACCATATATTTT
CDR3aa: CASSFGIGNTIYF

v_gene: TRBV7-8
abundance: .
j_gene: TRBJ2-7
d_gene: TRBD2
CDR3nt: TGTGCCAGCATCCAGACTAGCGGGACTTACGAGCAGTACTTC
CDR3aa: CASIQTSGTYEQYF

v_gene: TRBV7-2
abundance: .
j_gene: TRBJ2-2
d_gene: TRBD1
CDR3nt: TGTGCCAGCAGCCCAGGACAGGCCCCCGGGGAGCTGTTTTTT
CDR3aa: CASSPGQAPGELFF

v_gene: TRBV6-1
abundance: .
j_gene: TRBJ1-2
d_gene: .
CDR3nt: TGTGCCAGCAGGGGCGGGGTAGGCGGCTACACCTTC
CDR3aa: CASRGGVGGYTF

v_gene: TRBV7-6
abundance: .
j_gene: TRBJ1-1
d_gene: .
CDR3nt: TGTGCCAGCAGCTTAGGCGGGGGGCTAGATTACACTGAAGCTTTCTTT
CDR3aa: CASSLGGGLDYTEAFF

v_gene: TRBV28
abundance: few
j_gene: TRBJ1-5
d_gene: .
CDR3nt: TGTGCCAGCAGTCCGAGGTGGAGGGGCCCTAGGGGACAGCCCCAGCATTTT
CDR3aa: CASSPRWRGPRGQPQHF

v_gene: TRBV5-8
abundance: .
j_gene: TRBJ1-2
d_gene: TRBD1
CDR3nt: TGTGCCAGCAGTCACGGGACAGGGCGGTACTATGGCTACACCTTC
CDR3aa: CASSHGTGRYYGYTF

v_gene: TRBV30
abundance: .
j_gene: TRBJ1-1
d_gene: TRBD1
CDR3nt: TGTGCCTGGACTTACCCCGGGACAGGGGGCCGAGGCACTGAAGCTTTCTTT
CDR3aa: CAWTYPGTGGRGTEAFF

v_gene: TRBV11-2
abundance: few
j_gene: TRBJ2-5
d_gene: TRBD2
CDR3nt: TGTGCCAGCAGCTTCGGACTAGCGGGAGGGCCCCAGGAGACCCAGTACTTC
CDR3aa: CASSFGLAGGPQETQYF

v_gene: TRBV6-5
abundance: .
j_gene: TRBJ1-1
d_gene: TRBD1
CDR3nt: TGTGCCAGCGCGGGACAGGATACGAACACTGAAGCTTTCTTT
CDR3aa: CASAGQDTNTEAFF

v_gene: TRBV12-3/TRBV12-4
abundance: .
j_gene: TRBJ2-3
d_gene: .
CDR3nt: TGTGCCAGCGCTACGGGGGATACGCAGTATTTT
CDR3aa: CASATGDTQYF

v_gene: TRBV29-1
abundance: few
j_gene: TRBJ2-1
d_gene: TRBD2
CDR3nt: TGCAGCGTCGGACTAGCGGGAGGGCCTTGGTTTGATGAGCAGTTCTTC
CDR3aa: CSVGLAGGPWFDEQFF

v_gene: TRBV6-1
abundance: .
j_gene: TRBJ2-3
d_gene: .
CDR3nt: TGTGCCAGCAGTCCTTCTACAGATACGCAGTATTTT
CDR3aa: CASSPSTDTQYF